This T cell receptor (beta chain) was sequenced in a study of OX40 agonist ivuxolimab in advanced cancers. The CDR3 consists of 16 residues. The germline CDR1 and CDR2 sequences are SGHRS and YFSETQ. V shed 4 bases, J shed 4 bases, and the junction held 6 bases outside the gene matches. Clones were read by immunoSEQ multiplex PCR, and TCRdb kept only the in-frame ones, dropping some. The repertoire has around 67,000 clones, 70% to 90% of them found once; the top ten carry about 1.3%. This clone was seen more than once but under ten times. The receptor was isolated from an adult with an advanced solid tumor such as melanoma, head and neck, liver or kidney cancer. The sequences come from CD4+ or CD8+ T cells sorted from blood, collected in a trial of the OX40 agonist ivuxolimab. This chain connects TRBV5-1 to TRBJ2-3, with 13 bases identical to TRBD2. CDR3 bases: TGCGCCAGCAGCCGACGGACTAGCGGGAGCCCAGATACGCAGTATTTT. This encodes CASSRRTSGSPDTQYF.